These 32 T cell receptor beta chains originate from one sample sequenced in a study of cytomegalovirus exposure and HLA in healthy donors. With 60 Vbeta and 13 Jbeta primers, the PCR was carried out. The repertoire was sequenced with immunoSEQ multiplex PCR; TCRdb's copy has only in-frame clones and lacks some. The sample holds 120,000 to 150,000 clones, 70% to 75% seen once. The sequenced material came from PBMCs. The receptors stem from a woman younger than 45 in good health and CMV-seronegative.

This clone was found a few times. The V gene is TRBV7-9, the J gene TRBJ2-1; no definite D call. Looked up from germline, CDR1 is SEHNR and CDR2 is FQNEAQ (reference sequence). This CDR3 has 17 amino acids. V shed 2 bases and J shed 0 bases, with 14 bases lying between them. The CDR3 here is CASSLHDAHSSYNEQFF. The CDR3 DNA sequence: TGTGCCAGCAGCTTACATGATGCCCATAGCTCCTACAATGAGCAGTTCTTC.

V gene TRBV4-2 combines with J gene TRBJ2-1, with a tentative D call TRBD2 (5 bases). The V end was cut by 1 base, the J end by 15 bases, with 16 bases between. This CDR3 comprises 13 residues. The germline V gene encodes CDR1 LGHNA and CDR2 YNFKEQ. The CDR3 spells CASSQVEADRRFF. CDR3 DNA sequence: TGTGCCAGCAGCCAAGTGGAGGCGGACCGGCGGTTCTTC.

This clone appeared once. This chain connects TRBV5-6 to TRBJ1-2; D is ambiguous. Germline V lookup: CDR1 SGHDT, CDR2 YYEEEE. The CDR3 loop spans 14 amino acids. Between the trimmed V and J ends, which lost 3 bases and 4 bases, there was a span of 13 bases. The CDR3 DNA reads as TGTGCCAGCAGCTCCACATCCGCGGGCTATGGCTACACCTTC. It specifies CASSSTSAGYGYTF.

The V and J genes are TRBV11-2 and TRBJ1-2; D perhaps matches TRBD1 (5 bases). The CDR3 runs 15 residues. V gave up 4 bases and J gave up 6 bases, with 18 bases separating them. Germline V gene sequence: CDR1 SGHAT, CDR2 FQNNGV. The CDR3 protein is CASSSQSGGIDGYTF. DNA of the CDR3: TGTGCCAGCAGCTCCCAGTCGGGGGGGATAGATGGCTACACCTTC.

The chain couples TRBV6-5 to TRBJ2-7; D unresolved. The CDR3 contains 16 residues. In germline, CDR1 is MNHEY, CDR2 SVGAGI. Trimming cost V 0 bases and J 2 bases, with 14 bases left between them. The CDR3 region has the DNA TGTGCCAGCAGTTACTCGCCCGTTCCTGAGCCCTACGAGCAGTACTTC. Translated: CASSYSPVPEPYEQYF.

Concerning this clone itself: At one of its ends the junction is not consistent with the germline gene, which may arise from a read error. The V gene is TRBV7-7, the J gene TRBJ2-5; the D gene is possibly TRBD2 (5 bases). The CDR3 is 15 residues long. Germline loops: CDR1 SSHAT, CDR2 FNYEAQ (reference sequence). This CDR3 is CASTPRPGSQETQYF. The CDR3 coding sequence is TGTGCTAGCACCCCGCGGCCGGGGTCTCAAGAGACCCAGTACTTC. The complete variable domain, with remaining parts taken from reference TRBV7-7 and TRBJ2-5, reads GAGVSQSPRYKVTKRGQDVTLRCDPISSHATLYWYQQALGQGPEFLTYFNYEAQPDKSGLPSDRFSAERPEGSISTLTIQRTEQRDSAMYRCASTPRPGSQETQYFGPGTRLLVL.

The chain joins TRBV5-1 to TRBJ2-5; possibly TRBD1 for D (5 bases). There are 15 residues in the CDR3. With 0 bases removed from V and 5 bases from J, the gap between germline ends came to 14 bases. Per germline, CDR1 SGHRS and CDR2 YFSETQ. This chain's CDR3 is CASSLGGHNAETQYF. The CDR3 bases are TGCGCCAGCAGCTTGGGGGGCCACAACGCTGAGACCCAGTACTTC.

This clone has just one count. At the DNA level, this CDR3 is encoded by other sequences in the same sample as well. The V call is TRBV11-2, the J call TRBJ2-5; 12 bases are shared with TRBD1. CDR1 SGHAT and CDR2 FQNNGV come from the germline V gene. V lost 1 base and J lost 4; bases outside the gene matches: 4. The CDR3 loop spans 16 amino acids. For the CDR3, the DNA is TGTGCCAGCAGCTTAGTCGGGACAGGGGGCGGAGAGACCCAGTACTTC. It codes for CASSLVGTGGGETQYF.

The V and J genes are TRBV2 and TRBJ1-6; D call uncertain. V shed 4 bases and J shed 9 bases, with 19 bases lying between them. Germline V gene data show CDR1 as SNHLY and CDR2 as FYNNEI. This CDR3 has 16 residues. CDR3: CASSGLSLRGGSPLHF. The CDR3 coding sequence is TGTGCCAGCAGTGGGCTCTCACTGCGAGGTGGTTCACCCCTCCACTTT.

This clone was recorded a few times. This rearrangement joins TRBV29-1 to TRBJ1-1, with 8 positions matching TRBD1. Germline V CDR1 and CDR2: SQVTM, ANQGSEA. CDR3 length: 17 residues. J gave up 5 bases and V 4 bases, and 18 bases lay outside the gene matches. Here the CDR3 reads CSVVRGRGSIIGTEAFF. The CDR3, as DNA: TGCAGCGTTGTCAGGGGGCGCGGGAGTATCATTGGGACTGAAGCTTTCTTT.

The chain has TRBV30 and TRBJ1-2; 9 bases are shared with TRBD1. Germline V lookup: CDR1 GTSNPN, CDR2 SVGIG (reference sequence). CDR3 length: 15 residues. The V segment lost 2 bases and the J segment 4 bases; nucleotides outside the gene matches: 8. The CDR3 region has the DNA TGTGCCTGGAGTTCGACAGGGGGTCGAGGCTATGGCTACACCTTC. As protein: CAWSSTGGRGYGYTF.

The chain recombines TRBV9 with TRBJ1-2; D not resolved. Trimming removed 3 bases at V and 8 bases at J, with 14 bases between. The germline V gene has CDR1 SGDLS and CDR2 YYNGEE. The CDR3 sequence is 13 residues long. CDR3 sequence: CASSAGSSWGYTF. Here the CDR3 DNA reads TGTGCCAGCAGCGCGGGGTCCTCCTGGGGCTACACCTTC.

The J gene is TRBJ1-3, the V gene TRBV19, with D maybe TRBD1 (5 bases). CDR1 and CDR2 (germline): LNHDA, SQIVND (reference sequence). CDR3 length equals 16 residues. Trimming pared 3 bases from V and 1 base from J, leaving 13 bases between. The CDR3 here is CASSMGQARSGNTIYF. The CDR3 DNA sequence: TGTGCCAGTAGTATGGGGCAGGCTCGGTCTGGAAACACCATATATTTT.

J is TRBJ2-1 and V is TRBV5-5, with TRBD2 as a possible D gene (6 bases). From germline, CDR1 is SGHKS and CDR2 YYEKEE (reference sequence). The CDR3 extends over 13 amino acids. Between the trimmed V and J ends, which lost 6 bases and 6 bases, there was a span of 13 bases. CDR3 sequence (DNA): TGTGCCAGCACCCTTCTAGCGCCCAATGAGCAGTTCTTC. As protein: CASTLLAPNEQFF.

The chain couples TRBV29-1 to TRBJ2-5, with D maybe TRBD1 (6 bases). The CDR3 extends over 14 amino acids. Germline assignment: CDR1 SQVTM and CDR2 ANQGSEA. The V and J ends lost 6 bases and 7 bases respectively, with 21 bases between them. CDR3 protein: CSVRMDSLGGTQYF. The CDR3 DNA follows: TGCAGCGTAAGGATGGACAGCTTAGGAGGGACCCAGTACTTC. Filled out from reference TRBV29-1 and TRBJ2-5, the complete variable domain reads SAVISQKPSRDICQRGTSLTIQCQVDSQVTMMFWYRQQPGQSLTLIATANQGSEATYESGFVIDKFPISRPNLTFSTLTVSNMSPEDSSIYLCSVRMDSLGGTQYFGPGTRLLVL.

The chain employs TRBV6-1 and TRBJ1-1; 7 bases are shared with TRBD1. Germline values: CDR1 MNHNS, CDR2 SASEGT. The CDR3 covers 14 residues. Trimming removed 6 bases from V and 1 base from J; junction bases left unmatched: 5. The CDR3 bases are TGTGCCAGCAGCAGACAGGGAGGGAACACTGAAGCTTTCTTT. Translated: CASSRQGGNTEAFF.

The V gene is TRBV4-2, the J gene TRBJ2-3, with D tentatively TRBD2 (6 bases). V lost 6 bases, J lost 5 bases, and 15 bases lay in between. Germline V gene lookup returns CDR1 LGHNA and CDR2 YNFKEQ. This CDR3 comprises 14 residues. The CDR3 DNA reads TGTGCCAGCAGGGGGGGAGCCGGTGGAGATACGCAGTATTTT. Its protein is CASRGGAGGDTQYF.

This clone was observed once. V usage is TRBV27 and J usage is TRBJ2-2, with 10 bases matching TRBD2. Germline CDR1 reads MNHEY; CDR2 reads SMNVEV (reference sequence). V dropped 0 bases and J dropped 3; count of bases not matched to a gene: 1. The CDR3 has 16 amino acids. The CDR3 DNA is TGTGCCAGCAGTTTATCAGCGGGAGGGGACACCGGGGAGCTGTTTTTT. It encodes CASSLSAGGDTGELFF.

The rearrangement uses TRBV6-6 and TRBJ2-2; 8 positions agree with TRBD2. V shed 7 bases and J 4 bases; nucleotides not matched to a gene: 5. The V gene's germline CDR1 is MNHNY and CDR2 SVGAGI (reference sequence). The CDR3 totals 14 residues. CDR3 bases: TGTGCCAGCACCGGGGGGGTGGGCACCGGGGAGCTGTTTTTT. Encoded protein: CASTGGVGTGELFF.

V is TRBV21-1 and J is TRBJ1-2; the D call TRBD1 from the table was never checked on the DNA. TRBV21-1 is reported as a pseudogene. This CDR3 region has 14 residues. CDR3 sequence (DNA): TGTGCCAGCAGCCCGGACAGGGCTCACTATGGCTACACCTTC. Amino acid sequence: CASSPDRAHYGYTF.

This chain connects TRBV19 to TRBJ1-1; tentative D call: TRBD1 (5 bases). This CDR3 comprises 13 residues. CDR1 is LNHDA, CDR2 SQIVND, per germline (reference sequence). The V end lost 3 bases, the J end lost 4 bases, and 9 bases lay between the germline ends. CDR3 in DNA: TGTGCCAGTAGTATCCCCAGGGTCACTGAAGCTTTCTTT. Encoded protein: CASSIPRVTEAFF.

The chain couples TRBV2 to TRBJ1-4, with 7 bases that match TRBD1. The V gene's germline CDR1 is SNHLY and CDR2 FYNNEI. V was clipped by 6 bases and J by 7 bases; unmatched bases: 5. The CDR3 contains 13 residues. CDR3 in DNA: TGTGCCAGCAGGATCGACAGGGCTGAAAAACTGTTTTTT. This sequence encodes CASRIDRAEKLFF.

This chain connects TRBV28 to TRBJ2-6; D might be TRBD2 (6 bases). V was clipped by 3 bases and J by 0 bases, with 9 bases between them. The CDR3 runs to 16 residues. The germline CDR1 and CDR2 sequences are MDHEN and SYDVKM. CDR3 coding DNA: TGTGCCAGCAGTTTCGGAGGGACCTCTGGGGCCAACGTCCTGACTTTC. This translates into CASSFGGTSGANVLTF.

The CDR3 bases are TGTGCCAGCCTAGCGGGAGGCTCCTACAATGAGCAGTTCTTC. Translating gives CASLAGGSYNEQFF. The chain carries TRBV19 and TRBJ2-1; 11 bases fit TRBD2. The CDR3 contains 14 residues. Per the germline V gene, CDR1 is LNHDA and CDR2 is SQIVND (reference sequence). Unmatched junction bases numbered 1, after V lost 9 bases and J lost 0 bases.

The chain joins TRBV5-1 to TRBJ2-3; 9 positions agree with TRBD2. The length of the CDR3 is 16 residues. CDR1 is SGHRS, CDR2 YFSETQ, per germline. Unmatched junction bases numbered 8, after V lost 4 bases and J lost 2 bases. CDR3 region: CASSPDSGSFTDTQYF. The CDR3, as DNA: TGCGCCAGCAGCCCGGATAGCGGGAGTTTCACAGATACGCAGTATTTT.

The chain links TRBV4-1 to TRBJ2-2; TRBD1 aligns across 11 bases. This CDR3 comprises 14 residues. J lost 8 bases, V lost 4 bases, and 3 bases had no gene match. The V gene's germline CDR1 is MGHRA and CDR2 YSYEKL. CDR3 nucleotide sequence: TGCGCCAGCAGCCGCGGACAGGGGGCTGGGGAGCTGTTTTTT. It is translated as CASSRGQGAGELFF.

V usage is TRBV7-9 and J usage is TRBJ2-3; 9 positions match TRBD1. This CDR3 has 13 residues. CDR1 and CDR2 from the germline V gene are SEHNR and FQNEAQ (reference sequence). J gave up 6 bases and V 5 bases, and 3 bases lay outside the gene matches. The CDR3, as DNA: TGTGCCAGCAGCGCCGGGACAGGGGATACGCAGTATTTT. This sequence encodes CASSAGTGDTQYF.

The chain uses TRBV7-6 and TRBJ2-3; 8 nucleotides match TRBD1. Germline V gene sequence: CDR1 SGHVS, CDR2 FNYEAQ. Trimming removed 4 bases from V and 1 base from J; junction bases left unmatched: 7. The CDR3 covers 16 residues. The CDR3 DNA is TGTGCCAGCAGCTCACAGGGGGACCCTCGCACAGATACGCAGTATTTT. Amino acids: CASSSQGDPRTDTQYF. The variable domain in full, completed from reference TRBV7-6 and TRBJ2-3, reads GAGVSQSPRYKVTKRGQDVALRCDPISGHVSLYWYRQALGQGPEFLTYFNYEAQQDKSGLPNDRFSAERPEGSISTLTIQRTEQRDSAMYRCASSSQGDPRTDTQYFGPGTRLTVL.

Comment on this clone: One end of the junction is discordant with germline, which a read error may explain. The chain has TRBV14 and TRBJ2-2, with unresolved D. This CDR3 spans 12 amino acids. Per the germline V gene, CDR1 is SGHDN and CDR2 is FVKESK. The CDR3 loop is CASSQYTGELFF. In DNA, the CDR3 is TGTGCCAGCAGCCAGTACACAGGGGAGCTGTTTTTT.

The chain employs TRBV5-1 and TRBJ2-3, with D maybe TRBD1 (7 bases). V lost 4 bases and J 4 bases, leaving 16 bases between the germline ends. The CDR3 length is 15 residues. The germline V gene has CDR1 SGHRS and CDR2 YFSETQ. The CDR3 DNA follows: TGCGCCAGCAGCCCCACGGGCAGGGGGGCAGATACGCAGTATTTT. It encodes CASSPTGRGADTQYF.

J is TRBJ2-3 and V is TRBV5-1; D may be TRBD1 (6 bases). With 0 bases removed from V and 2 bases from J, the gap between germline ends came to 7 bases. The germline gives CDR1 SGHRS, CDR2 YFSETQ. The CDR3 has 14 residues. CDR3 nucleotide sequence: TGCGCCAGCAGCTTGGGGGACACCACAGATACGCAGTATTTT. It encodes CASSLGDTTDTQYF.

This sequence joins TRBV19 and TRBJ2-6; a weak D match, TRBD1 (5 bases). V shed 1 base and J shed 0 bases, with 7 bases lying between them. Germline V gene data show CDR1 as LNHDA and CDR2 as SQIVND (reference sequence). The CDR3 runs 16 residues. The CDR3 loop is CASSIVRGSGANVLTF. The CDR3 coding sequence is TGTGCCAGTAGTATAGTAAGGGGCTCTGGGGCCAACGTCCTGACTTTC.